Below, 26 T cell receptor beta chains from the same sample are listed, as sequenced in a study of shared clonotypes between healthy human individuals. The repertoire was sequenced with immunoSEQ multiplex PCR; TCRdb's copy has only in-frame clones and lacks some. The table records 980,000 or so clones, more than 75% of them present only once. Sequencing input: memory CD4+ T cells sorted from blood. Subset reported: CD45RA-negative fraction. These receptors originate from a man aged 18 to 29 in good health.

This clone has at least ten counts. CDR3 sequence: CASSLPYRDRGEKLFF. Written as DNA, the CDR3 is TGTGCCAGCAGTCTACCTTACCGGGACAGGGGTGAAAAACTGTTTTTT. The chain joins TRBV7-9 to TRBJ1-4; 10 nucleotides line up with TRBD1. Per the germline V gene, CDR1 is SEHNR and CDR2 is FQNEAQ (reference sequence). The CDR3 loop spans 16 amino acids. The V segment lost 6 bases and the J segment 7 bases; nucleotides outside the gene matches: 11.

With regard to this clone: Other DNA sequences from this sample encode an identical CDR3 as well. The chain has TRBV7-2 and TRBJ2-5, with D tentatively TRBD1 (6 bases). V shed 5 bases and J shed 5 bases, with 12 bases lying between them. Looked up from germline, CDR1 is SGHTA and CDR2 is FQGNSA. The CDR3 sequence is 13 residues long. This CDR3 reads CASSRDRLETQYF. CDR3 nucleotides: TGTGCCAGCAGCCGCGACAGGCTTGAGACCCAGTACTTC.

This clone was seen once. The genes are TRBV7-9 and TRBJ2-5; D gene unclear. There are 15 residues in the CDR3. Trimming removed 4 bases from V and 5 bases from J, with 17 bases in between. The germline V gene has CDR1 SEHNR and CDR2 FQNEAQ (reference sequence). Here the CDR3 DNA reads TGTGCCAGCAGCTCTAGATCGAGTAGCAGGGAGACCCAGTACTTC. Its protein product is CASSSRSSSRETQYF.

This chain connects TRBV7-2 to TRBJ2-7; a possible D gene is TRBD1 (6 bases). The germline V and J ends were trimmed by 4 bases and 3 bases, with 13 bases remaining between them. Germline CDR1 is SGHTA and CDR2 is FQGNSA. The CDR3 contains 14 residues. CDR3 protein: CASSSEQGNYEQYF. The CDR3 bases are TGTGCCAGCAGCTCCGAACAGGGTAACTACGAGCAGTACTTC.

The chain links TRBV11-2 to TRBJ2-7; D is perhaps TRBD2 (6 bases). CDR1 is SGHAT, CDR2 FQNNGV, per germline. The V end was cut by 5 bases, the J end by 3 bases, with 20 bases between. The CDR3 extends over 16 amino acids. CDR3 sequence reads: CASSLSGHASLYEQYF. DNA of the CDR3: TGTGCCAGCAGCCTTAGCGGCCACGCAAGTCTCTACGAGCAGTACTTC.

This chain connects TRBV5-1 to TRBJ2-7; D is uncertain. Per germline, CDR1 SGHRS and CDR2 YFSETQ. The CDR3 has 14 residues. Trimming shortened V by 0 bases and J by 2 bases, and 9 bases separated the two germline ends. CDR3: CASSLEGRTYEQYF. The CDR3 region has the DNA TGCGCCAGCAGCTTGGAGGGCAGAACCTACGAGCAGTACTTC.

The rearrangement links TRBV21-1 to TRBJ1-5; the listed D gene, TRBD1, was not tested against the DNA. TRBV21-1 is a pseudogene. This CDR3 contains 16 residues. CDR3 in DNA: TGTGCCAGGGAGTGTACCGACAGGGAAGGCAATCAGCCCCAGCATTTT. Encoded protein: CARECTDREGNQPQHF.

The chain joins TRBV4-1 to TRBJ2-6; D may be TRBD1 (5 bases). Germline CDR1 reads MGHRA; CDR2 reads YSYEKL. V was clipped by 2 bases and J by 0 bases, with 8 bases between them. The CDR3 totals 16 residues. CDR3 coding DNA: TGCGCCAGCAGCCAATCCCAGGGCTCTGGGGCCAACGTCCTGACTTTC. This codes for CASSQSQGSGANVLTF.

The J gene is TRBJ2-7, the V gene TRBV13; 9 nucleotides match TRBD2. This CDR3 is 16 amino acids long. V gave up 5 bases and J gave up 4 bases; unmatched junction bases: 12. The germline V gene has CDR1 PRHDT and CDR2 FYEKMQ (reference sequence). In DNA, the CDR3 is TGTGCCAGCAGCCAGGGCTTTCCTAGCGGGAAATACGAGCAGTACTTC. Translated, it gives CASSQGFPSGKYEQYF.

DNA for the CDR3: TGCAGGGCCAGCGGAGGGACTGAAGCTTTCTTT. It yields the protein CRASGGTEAFF. The chain joins TRBV20-1 to TRBJ1-1; the D is unclear. This CDR3 comprises 11 residues. CDR1 and CDR2 from the germline V gene are DFQATT and SNEGSKA (reference sequence).

This clone was seen a few times. The sample carries other DNA sequences with the same CDR3. The rearrangement links TRBV2 to TRBJ1-1; possibly TRBD1 for D (6 bases). Germline V gene sequence: CDR1 SNHLY, CDR2 FYNNEI. V lost 4 bases and J lost 3, with 9 bases in between. The CDR3 loop spans 13 amino acids. The CDR3 loop reads CASSVQGHTEAFF. CDR3 in DNA: TGTGCCAGCAGTGTACAGGGACACACTGAAGCTTTCTTT.

V is TRBV29-1 and J is TRBJ2-3, with TRBD1 matching 8 bases. From germline, CDR1 is SQVTM and CDR2 ANQGSEA. This CDR3 has 15 amino acids. The trim removed 4 bases at V and 2 bases at J, leaving 8 bases unmatched. The CDR3 sequence is CSVVASGGSTDTQYF. Written as DNA, the CDR3 is TGCAGCGTTGTCGCGTCAGGGGGCTCCACAGATACGCAGTATTTT.

The genes are TRBV7-7 and TRBJ2-3; 7 positions agree with TRBD1. CDR1 SSHAT and CDR2 FNYEAQ come from the germline V gene (reference sequence). This CDR3 has 12 amino acids. CDR3: CAVTGGTDTQYF. In DNA, the CDR3 is TGTGCTGTTACAGGGGGCACAGATACGCAGTATTTT.

The chain links TRBV28 to TRBJ2-5, with unresolved D. The CDR3 covers 12 residues. CDR1 and CDR2 (germline): MDHEN, SYDVKM. V was clipped by 3 bases and J by 5 bases, with 7 bases between them. CDR3 amino acids: CASSFPRETQYF. The DNA for the CDR3 is TGTGCCAGCAGTTTCCCTCGCGAGACCCAGTACTTC.

The J gene is TRBJ2-7, the V gene TRBV9; 9 nucleotides agree with TRBD2. Germline CDR1 is SGDLS and CDR2 is YYNGEE. With 3 bases clipped from V and 3 bases from J, the junction kept 7 bases outside the gene matches. The CDR3 sequence is 15 residues long. The CDR3 nucleotides are TGTGCCAGCAGCGAGAGTAGCGGGGGACACTACGAGCAGTACTTC. Protein product: CASSESSGGHYEQYF.

The chain has TRBV11-2 and TRBJ2-1, with a possible D match to TRBD1 (6 bases). In germline, CDR1 is SGHAT, CDR2 FQNNGV. The V and J ends lost 5 bases and 9 bases respectively, with 14 bases between them. This CDR3 contains 13 residues. The CDR3 protein is CASSRDTLGEQFF. The CDR3 DNA reads as TGTGCCAGCAGCCGGGACACCCTCGGTGAGCAGTTCTTC.

Only a few counts were recorded for this clone. The V and J genes are TRBV30 and TRBJ1-4; 7 nucleotides line up with TRBD1. Losses at the gene ends were 7 bases for V and 7 bases for J; bases not matched to a gene: 6. The germline gives CDR1 GTSNPN, CDR2 SVGIG (reference sequence). The CDR3 covers 12 residues. CDR3 protein: CASRQGPEKLFF. The CDR3 region has the DNA TGTGCCTCAAGACAGGGCCCTGAAAAACTGTTTTTT.

This CDR3 is CASSSHLLETQYF. Written as DNA, the CDR3 is TGTGCCAGCAGCTCCCACCTACTCGAGACCCAGTACTTC. The V gene is TRBV11-2, the J gene TRBJ2-5; D not certain. CDR1 SGHAT and CDR2 FQNNGV come from the germline V gene. The CDR3 length is 13 residues. V shed 4 bases and J shed 5 bases, with 11 bases lying between them.

CDR3 loop: CASNPGQGANEQYF. CDR3 DNA sequence: TGTGCCAGTAACCCGGGACAGGGGGCGAACGAGCAGTACTTC. V gene TRBV6-1 combines with J gene TRBJ2-7; TRBD1 agrees at 12 bases. Looked up from germline, CDR1 is MNHNS and CDR2 is SASEGT. This CDR3 is built from 14 residues. Trimming took 9 bases from V and 5 from J; bases not matched to a gene: 8.

As concerns this clone: Since a far larger clone is one base different, this is likely a read error. The J gene is TRBJ2-3, the V gene TRBV7-8; 9 positions agree with TRBD2. The CDR3 length is 14 residues. Looked up from germline, CDR1 is SGHVS and CDR2 is FQNEAQ. After removal of 4 bases from V and 1 base from J, the junction contained 0 bases not matched to a gene. The CDR3 DNA sequence: TGTGCCAGCAGCTGGACTAGCGGCACAGATACGCAGTATTTT. This codes for CASSWTSGTDTQYF. The whole variable domain, remainder taken from reference TRBV7-8 and TRBJ2-3, is GAGVSQSPRYKVAKRGQDVALRCDPISGHVSLFWYQQALGQGPEFLTYFQNEAQLDKSGLPSDRFFAERPEGSVSTLKIQRTQQEDSAVYLCASSWTSGTDTQYFGPGTRLTVL.

In this sample, this clone turned up once. V is TRBV18 and J is TRBJ2-5; D not certain. Trimming took off 1 base at V and 4 bases at J, with 4 bases between the two ends. The CDR3 covers 12 residues. The germline gives CDR1 KGHSH, CDR2 LQKENI. CDR3 amino acids: CASSPQSETQYF. As DNA, the CDR3 is TGTGCCAGCTCACCACAATCAGAGACCCAGTACTTC.

The V and J genes are TRBV25-1 and TRBJ2-3; 9 nucleotides match TRBD2. V lost 6 bases, J lost 6 bases, and 13 bases stayed unmatched. The CDR3 runs 16 residues. Germline V gene sequence: CDR1 MGHDK, CDR2 SYGVNS. CDR3 region: CASRPGIAGVLDTQYF. DNA for the CDR3: TGTGCCAGCAGGCCCGGGATAGCGGGGGTTCTGGATACGCAGTATTTT.

With regard to this clone: Other DNA sequences in the sample encode the same CDR3. This chain links TRBV18 with TRBJ1-5; 8 bases are a match to TRBD1. CDR3 length: 15 residues. V trimming: 3 bases; J trimming: 2 bases; junction bases outside the gene matches: 3. CDR1 and CDR2 from the germline V gene are KGHSH and LQKENI. Here the CDR3 DNA reads TGTGCCAGCTCACCCACAGGGGGTGGCAATCAGCCCCAGCATTTT. Translated, it gives CASSPTGGGNQPQHF. The full variable domain, with the rest looked up from reference TRBV18 and TRBJ1-5, is NAGVMQNPRHLVRRRGQEARLRCSPMKGHSHVYWYRQLPEEGLKFMVYLQKENIIDESGMPKERFSAEFPKEGPSILRIQQVVRGDSAAYFCASSPTGGGNQPQHFGDGTRLSIL.

The J gene is TRBJ2-3, the V gene TRBV27; maybe TRBD2 (6 bases). CDR1 and CDR2 from the germline V gene are MNHEY and SMNVEV (reference sequence). The length of the CDR3 is 17 residues. The germline V and J ends were trimmed by 6 bases and 1 base, with 20 bases remaining between them. The CDR3 protein is CASSPLYYGGGTDTQYF. DNA of the CDR3: TGTGCCAGCAGCCCCCTCTATTACGGGGGAGGCACAGATACGCAGTATTTT.

This clone was observed a few times. The chain carries TRBV5-6 and TRBJ2-7; the D gene could be TRBD1 or TRBD2 (6 bases each). With 1 base removed from V and 5 bases from J, the gap between germline ends came to 19 bases. The CDR3 length is 16 residues. Germline CDR1 SGHDT, CDR2 YYEEEE. The CDR3 bases are TGTGCCAGCAGCTTGCGAAGTAGGGGGGCGAGGAACGAGCAGTACTTC. Its protein product is CASSLRSRGARNEQYF.

The J gene is TRBJ2-2, the V gene TRBV5-4; D is unclear. Germline V gene data show CDR1 as SGHNT and CDR2 as YYREEE (reference sequence). The CDR3 covers 15 residues. V shed 3 bases and J shed 8 bases, with 17 bases lying between them. CDR3 sequence (DNA): TGTGCCAGCAGCTCGCAAAACAGAGTCGCTGGGGAGCTGTTTTTT. Its protein product is CASSSQNRVAGELFF. The variable domain in full, completed from reference TRBV5-4 and TRBJ2-2, reads ETGVTQSPTHLIKTRGQQVTLRCSSQSGHNTVSWYQQALGQGPQFIFQYYREEENGRGNFPPRFSGLQFPNYSSELNVNALELDDSALYLCASSSQNRVAGELFFGEGSRLTVL.